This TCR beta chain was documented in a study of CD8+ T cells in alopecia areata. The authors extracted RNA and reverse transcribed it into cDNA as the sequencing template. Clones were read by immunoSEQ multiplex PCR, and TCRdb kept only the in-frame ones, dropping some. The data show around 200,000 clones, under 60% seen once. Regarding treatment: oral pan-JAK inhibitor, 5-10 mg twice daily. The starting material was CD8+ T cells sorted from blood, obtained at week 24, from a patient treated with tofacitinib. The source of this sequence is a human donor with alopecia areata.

The CDR3 reads CASSQVSGGPRNEQFF. As DNA, the CDR3 is TGTGCCAGCAGCCAAGTTTCGGGGGGGCCTCGGAATGAGCAGTTCTTC. The chain employs TRBV14 and TRBJ2-1; 8 nucleotides align to TRBD2. The V gene's germline CDR1 is SGHDN and CDR2 FVKESK. The J segment lost 7 bases and the V segment lost 1 base, leaving 9 bases of the junction unmatched. The CDR3 loop spans 16 amino acids.